This T cell receptor beta chain was sequenced in a study of CD8 T cells in Susac syndrome. Sequencing of TCR beta was undertaken in CD8+ and CD4+ T cells derived from blood. The multiple sclerosis controls consisted of treatment-naive patients with relapsing-remitting disease, either stable or active. The RNA, roughly 0.5 to 1 ug, was put through reverse transcription using random hexamers. The CDR3 of TCR beta was amplified by immunoSEQ multiplex PCR across 54 Vbeta and 13 Jbeta. TCRdb re-called the immunoSEQ multiplex PCR reads through MiXCR, storing one row per CDR3 protein. The sample has approximately 180,000 distinct CDR3 sequences; roughly 95% are singletons. The CDR3 extends over 17 amino acids. The germline V and J ends were trimmed by 2 bases and 4 bases, with 21 bases remaining between them. Germline V gene sequence: CDR1 GTSNPN, CDR2 SVGIG (reference sequence).

Sequences were obtained from CD4+ T cells from PBMCs. This chain connects TRBV30 to TRBJ2-1; the D gene is possibly TRBD1 (6 bases). The sequence came from a human donor with multiple sclerosis. For the CDR3, the DNA is TGTGCCTGGAGTCTCCGTATGGCAGGGGAGAAGTACAATGAGCAGTTCTTC. It codes for CAWSLRMAGEKYNEQFF.